The clone carrying this T cell receptor beta chain appeared a few times. Its antigen is not identified. Sequenced by immunoSEQ multiplex PCR; TCRdb stores in-frame clones only, minus some. Of around 170,000 clones in the sample, 88% were seen once. Described time point: blood 4 weeks post-SBRT, at nephrectomy. Documented treatment: 15 Gy SBRT to primary tumor, nephrectomy 4 weeks later. Nephrectomy followed 15 Gy stereotactic body radiation by 4 weeks. CDR1 and CDR2 from the germline V gene are LNHDA and SQIVND (reference sequence). V lost 5 bases to trimming and J lost 5 bases, with 15 bases between them. The CDR3 totals 14 residues. This entry belongs to a study of radiation and T cells in renal cell carcinoma. Findings and caveats of the study: Without pretreatment biopsies, baseline tumor clonotype presence was undetermined. In blood, top tumor clones expanded by 2 weeks, shrinking by 4.

This clonotype was obtained from a woman between 50 and 59 years old with renal cell carcinoma. The sample was blood, taken from a patient whose treatment included radiotherapy and nephrectomy. This chain uses TRBV19 with TRBJ1-2, with TRBD1 as a possible D gene (6 bases). The CDR3 sequence: CASSLRQDSYGYTF. The DNA of the CDR3 is TGTGCCAGTAGTCTTCGACAGGACAGTTATGGCTACACCTTC.